The present T cell receptor (beta chain) was sequenced within a study of tumor-infiltrating lymphocytes in primary liver carcinoma. Turning to the study itself: Those enrolled were patients of both sexes, who were aged 30 to 69 years.

Whole-study results and caveats: Tumor tissue displayed a significantly greater top-250-clone fraction than blood (p = 0.039). Among the pair types, tumor region pairs showed more overlap than tumor-adjacent and tumor-blood pairs.

Note on this clonotype: Its antigen remains unknown.

The CDR3 covers 15 residues. In germline, CDR1 is SGHVS, CDR2 FQNEAQ. The ends lost 5 bases at V and 9 bases at J; junction bases unmatched: 12. cDNA specific to TCR beta was made from around 470 ng of total RNA, with a constant-region primer employed for priming. Three nested multiplex PCR rounds, a slightly modified ARM-PCR, produced the libraries for TCR beta. Researchers ran the first two PCR rounds for approximately 9 cycles each with TRBV1-TRBV30 forward primers and a C-beta reverse primer. Via MiXCR, TCRdb re-called the multiplex PCR reads, giving one row per CDR3 protein. The sample has more than 150,000 distinct CDR3 sequences, roughly 60% seen once. Germline DNA was also extracted, and blood RNA was taken from unsorted whole blood. Chronic HBV infection, untreated so far, was present in the patients.

The TCR was taken from a man aged 35-49 years with primary liver carcinoma and hepatitis B virus infection. The J gene is TRBJ2-7, the V gene TRBV7-8, with 11 bases matching TRBD2. Sequencing used peripheral blood. CDR3 bases: TGTGCCAGCAGCCCTAGTACTAGCGGGAGTGCCTGGCAGTACTTC. It yields the protein CASSPSTSGSAWQYF.